These T cell receptor beta chains were read from a single sample in a study of T cells after yellow fever vaccination. TCRdb independently ran MiXCR on the 5' RACE reads; one entry per CDR3 protein. Here the sample spans 400,000 to 450,000 distinct CDR3 sequences, about 19% being singletons. Sequencing used PBMCs, obtained before the yellow fever booster vaccination. The receptors here all came from a man aged 18 to 29 who received the YFV17D yellow fever vaccine. The CDR3 runs from the conserved cysteine through the conserved F or W. Fields, in order: D gene, CDR3 length, V gene, clone size, J gene, CDR3 DNA, CDR3 protein. D genes are given only for firm matches. Clone size is shown for a subset of rows, as once, few, many or a class of expanded clone.

>.|17|TRBV5-1|.|TRBJ2-6
TGCGCCAGCAGCTTGGGACACACGGACTCTGGGGCCAACGTCCTGACTTTC
CASSLGHTDSGANVLTF
>.|12|TRBV12-3/TRBV12-4|.|TRBJ2-1
TGTGCCAGCAGTCATAGAGGACAGCTTAAGTTCTTC
CASSHRGQLKFF
>.|14|TRBV24-1|few|TRBJ2-5
TGTGCCACCCAAGGCCCCGGGCCGAAGCGGACCCAGTACTTC
CATQGPGPKRTQYF
>.|16|TRBV18|.|TRBJ2-1
TGTGCCAGCTCACCAGGGCGAGTTGGCGCAGAACCTCAGCGGTTCTTC
CASSPGRVGAEPQRFF
>.|15|TRBV6-1|many|TRBJ2-7
TGTGCCAGCAGACCTGGACGGTCCAACTCCTACGAGCAGTACTTC
CASRPGRSNSYEQYF
>TRBD2|16|TRBV4-3|many|TRBJ2-3
TGCGCCAGCAGCCAAGTGGCTAGCGGGGGGGCAGATACGCAGTATTTT
CASSQVASGGADTQYF
>.|15|TRBV4-2|.|TRBJ2-1
TGTGCCAGCAGCCAAGGGGACAGCGGGCCTTGGGAGCAGTTCTTC
CASSQGDSGPWEQFF
>.|15|TRBV9|few|TRBJ2-2
TGTGCCAGCAGCGTAGCTGGCCGAGACACCGGGGAGCTGTTTTTT
CASSVAGRDTGELFF
>.|15|TRBV7-2|few|TRBJ1-5
TGTGCCAGCAGCTTAGTGGGCAATAGCAATCAGCCCCAGCATTTT
CASSLVGNSNQPQHF
>TRBD1|16|TRBV12-3/TRBV12-4|.|TRBJ1-2
TGTGCCAGCAGGGATTCGGGGATAGGGGGCTCCTATGGCTACACCTTC
CASRDSGIGGSYGYTF
>.|14|TRBV3-1|few|TRBJ1-1
TGTGCCAGCAGCCAAGAATCACTGAACACTGAAGCTTTCTTT
CASSQESLNTEAFF
>TRBD1|13|TRBV7-9|.|TRBJ1-2
TGTGCCAGCAGCCGGGGACAGGGAACCTTGTTTACCTTC
CASSRGQGTLFTF
>.|17|TRBV6-2/TRBV6-3|.|TRBJ2-5
TGTGCCAGCAGTTACTCGAGGGGTAGCGGAGGCCAAGAGACCCAGTACTTC
CASSYSRGSGGQETQYF
>.|15|TRBV19|.|TRBJ2-5
TGTGCCAGTAGTCTATGGAACAGCCTCTTGGAGACCCAGTACTTC
CASSLWNSLLETQYF
>.|14|TRBV7-8|.|TRBJ2-2
TGTGCCAGCAGACCAAACAGGGGAGGAGGGGAGCTGTTTTTT
CASRPNRGGGELFF
>.|14|TRBV7-2|.|TRBJ2-7
TGTGCCAGCAGTCCTCGCCCCTCCCCCTACGAGCAGTACTTC
CASSPRPSPYEQYF
>TRBD2|15|TRBV5-1|many|TRBJ2-1
TGCGCCAGCAGCTACACCGGGACTAGCGCCGATGAGCAGTTCTTC
CASSYTGTSADEQFF
>TRBD2|16|TRBV9|few|TRBJ2-1
TGTGCCAGCAGCAGGACTAGCGGGGGGGCCTACAATGAGCAGTTCTTC
CASSRTSGGAYNEQFF
>.|10|TRBV6-6|few|TRBJ2-4
TGTGCCAGCGGCCCGGGTCCTCAGTACTTC
CASGPGPQYF
>TRBD1|18|TRBV5-5|.|TRBJ1-2
TGTGCCAGCAGCTTAGGACCGGGACAGAGAGTTGCGTACTATGGCTACACCTTC
CASSLGPGQRVAYYGYTF
>.|16|TRBV11-2|few|TRBJ2-3
TGTGCCAGCAGCTTATGGGGGTTGCAGGTCACAGATACGCAGTATTTT
CASSLWGLQVTDTQYF
>.|14|TRBV25-1|.|TRBJ1-2
TGTGCCAGCAGTGAATCAGGAGGGATAGGTGGCTACACCTTC
CASSESGGIGGYTF
>.|14|TRBV10-3|.|TRBJ1-1
TGTGCCATCAGTGAGCCTGGGGGTGAAACTGAAGCTTTCTTT
CAISEPGGETEAFF
>TRBD2|17|TRBV7-6|few|TRBJ2-1
TGTGCCAGCAGCTTAGAGGCGGGGGGCCACACCTACAATGAGCAGTTCTTC
CASSLEAGGHTYNEQFF
>TRBD1|13|TRBV19|.|TRBJ2-5
TGTGCCAGTAGTCAGAGGGACAGTGCGACCCAGTACTTC
CASSQRDSATQYF
>.|17|TRBV9|.|TRBJ2-6
TGTGCCAGCAGCGTATCCCTGGAGAGCTCTGGGGCCAACGTCCTGACTTTC
CASSVSLESSGANVLTF
>.|15|TRBV9|.|TRBJ2-2
TGTGCCAGCAGCGTAGAGGGGGGGCTTTCCGGGGAGCTGTTTTTT
CASSVEGGLSGELFF
>TRBD2|17|TRBV9|.|TRBJ2-6
TGTGCCAGCAGCTTAACAGCGGGGGGGCTGGGGGCCAACGTCCTGACTTTC
CASSLTAGGLGANVLTF
>.|13|TRBV18|few|TRBJ2-7
TGTGCCAGCTCACCGGGACGGTTCTACGAGCAGTACTTC
CASSPGRFYEQYF
>TRBD2|19|TRBV7-9|few|TRBJ2-5
TGTGCCAGCAGCATCCGGGATTGGGGGACTAGCGGCTTTCAAGAGACCCAGTACTTC
CASSIRDWGTSGFQETQYF
>.|14|TRBV4-3|few|TRBJ1-4
TGCGCCAGCAGCCGGCAGGGTGCTAATGAAAAACTGTTTTTT
CASSRQGANEKLFF
>.|14|TRBV12-3/TRBV12-4|.|TRBJ2-3
TGTGCCAGCAGTTTACTAGGGGCCACAGATACGCAGTATTTT
CASSLLGATDTQYF
>.|12|TRBV20-1|.|TRBJ1-1
TGCAGTGGTAGGGGGAGGTCCACTGAAGCTTTCTTT
CSGRGRSTEAFF
>.|14|TRBV3-1|.|TRBJ2-1
TGTGCCAGCAGCCAGAGGGTATCGAACAATGAGCAGTTCTTC
CASSQRVSNNEQFF
>.|12|TRBV2|few|TRBJ2-7
TGTGCCAGCCGGGGCAACCGCTACGAGCAGTACTTC
CASRGNRYEQYF
>TRBD2|16|TRBV5-4|.|TRBJ2-3
TGTGCCAGCAGCTTAAGGGCGGGGGGCCACACAGATACGCAGTATTTT
CASSLRAGGHTDTQYF
>TRBD2|21|TRBV4-3|few|TRBJ2-7
TGCGCCAGCAGCCAAGATGTCTACCAATATACTAGCGGGGGTAGCACCTACGAGCAGTACTTC
CASSQDVYQYTSGGSTYEQYF
>.|15|TRBV6-5|few|TRBJ1-2
TGTGCCAGCAGTTACTCGGAGGACAGTAGCTATGGCTACACCTTC
CASSYSEDSSYGYTF
>TRBD1|14|TRBV6-6|few|TRBJ1-2
TGTGCCAGCAGGATTACGGACAGGGGAAATGGCTACACCTTC
CASRITDRGNGYTF
>.|14|TRBV7-3|few|TRBJ2-1
TGTGCCAGCAGCCTCAGTGGAGGGGGCAATGAGCAGTTCTTC
CASSLSGGGNEQFF
>.|14|TRBV5-1|few|TRBJ2-7
TGCGCCAGCAGCACGGGGCTGTTCCCCTACGAGCAGTACTTC
CASSTGLFPYEQYF
>TRBD1|17|TRBV4-1|few|TRBJ2-4
TGCGCCAGCAGCCAAGGTTCGGGACAGGGGTCGTTTTGGATTCAGTACTTC
CASSQGSGQGSFWIQYF
>.|15|TRBV4-3|many|TRBJ2-6
TGCGCCAGCAGCCAAGAGGGGGCTGGGGCCAACGTCCTGACTTTC
CASSQEGAGANVLTF
>.|16|TRBV5-5|few|TRBJ2-3
TGTGCCAGCAGCCAGGCCCCTGGGGGAAACGCAGATACGCAGTATTTT
CASSQAPGGNADTQYF
>.|15|TRBV4-3|many|TRBJ2-7
TGCGCCAGCAGCCAAGACCCCTCGGGTGGCTACGAGCAGTACTTC
CASSQDPSGGYEQYF
>.|15|TRBV7-2|few|TRBJ2-2
TGTGCCAGCAGCTTAATGGCGAGGGGCACCGGGGAGCTGTTTTTT
CASSLMARGTGELFF
>.|12|TRBV11-2|few|TRBJ1-1
TGTGCCAGCAGCTTAGCCGCCGCTGAAGCTTTCTTT
CASSLAAAEAFF
>TRBD1|14|TRBV7-9|many|TRBJ1-5
TGTGCCAGCAGCTTGGGGCAGGGGGGTCAGCCCCAGCATTTT
CASSLGQGGQPQHF
>.|13|TRBV27|.|TRBJ1-1
TGTGCCAGCAGTTTACAACCGGGGACTGAAGCTTTCTTT
CASSLQPGTEAFF
>.|12|TRBV29-1|few|TRBJ2-3
TGCAGCGGGCAGGTAGACACAGATACGCAGTATTTT
CSGQVDTDTQYF